This record looks at one T cell receptor beta chain sequence and its context. Antigen specificity is unknown. Other DNA sequences of this sample code for an identical CDR3. The sample belongs to a study of early stage breast cancer tumors. Study as a whole: Most invasive tumors, about 80% of the 16, were ER+/PR+/HER2-.

Losses at the gene ends were 9 bases for V and 5 bases for J; bases not matched to a gene: 2. The CDR3 is 12 amino acids. The germline V gene has CDR1 LNHDA and CDR2 SQIVND (reference sequence). TCRdb's copy holds only in-frame clones and misses some; the assay was immunoSEQ multiplex PCR. The profile shows around 9,900 clones, 64% of them singletons. Study conclusions and caveats: Tumors had about 2.6-fold higher T cell density than normal breast. Tumor and normal breast were distinguished via blood comparison in 14 of 16 patients. Most shared enriched TCRB sequences were commonly generated ones.

The chain is built from TRBV19 and TRBJ2-3; 10 bases are shared with TRBD2. The sample was breast tumor tissue. The sequence derives from a person aged 55 to 69 with breast cancer. The DNA of the CDR3 is TGTGCCAGCCGACTAGCGGGAGATACGCAGTATTTT. Amino acids: CASRLAGDTQYF. The full variable domain, in which reference TRBV19 and TRBJ2-3 provide the parts outside the CDR3, is DGGITQSPKYLFRKEGQNVTLSCEQNLNHDAMYWYRQDPGQGLRLIYYSQIVNDFQKGDIAEGYSVSREKKESFPLTVTSAQKNPTAFYLCASRLAGDTQYFGPGTRLTVL.